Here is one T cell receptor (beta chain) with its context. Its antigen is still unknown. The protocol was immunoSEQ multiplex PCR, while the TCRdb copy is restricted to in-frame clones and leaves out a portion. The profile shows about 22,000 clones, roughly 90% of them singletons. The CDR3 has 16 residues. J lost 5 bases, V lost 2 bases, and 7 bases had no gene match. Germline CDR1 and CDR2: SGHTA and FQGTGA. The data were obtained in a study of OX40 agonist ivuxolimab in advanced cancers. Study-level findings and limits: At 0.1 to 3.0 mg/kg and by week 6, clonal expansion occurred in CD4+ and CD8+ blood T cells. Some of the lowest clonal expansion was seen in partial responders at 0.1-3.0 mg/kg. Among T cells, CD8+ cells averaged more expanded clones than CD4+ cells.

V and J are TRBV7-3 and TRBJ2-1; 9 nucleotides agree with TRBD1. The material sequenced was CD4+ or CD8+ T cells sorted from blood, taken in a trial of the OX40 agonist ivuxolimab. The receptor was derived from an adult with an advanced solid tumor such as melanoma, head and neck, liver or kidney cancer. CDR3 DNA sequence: TGTGCCAGCAGCTTATTAGGGACAGGGTTAAACAATGAGCAGTTCTTC. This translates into CASSLLGTGLNNEQFF.